This T cell receptor (beta chain) is drawn from a study of T cells in localized non-small cell lung cancer. J lost 3 bases, V lost 5 bases, and 3 bases had no gene match. The CDR3 loop spans 15 amino acids. Germline V gene lookup returns CDR1 SGHRS and CDR2 YFSETQ. Some clones are missing from TCRdb's copy, which holds only in-frame ones; the method was immunoSEQ multiplex PCR. The sample records over a thousand clones, approximately 20% being singletons. Study-wide points: Appearances in adjacent lung were noted for a median 57 of the top 100 tumor clones. Among the tissues sampled, uninvolved adjacent lung had the highest T cell clonality, above tumor.

Comment on this clone: As yet, its antigen is unknown.

The clonotype originates from a male donor older than 55 with stage I lung adenocarcinoma. This sequence joins TRBV5-1 and TRBJ1-3, with 12 bases identical to TRBD1. Sequenced here: lung tumor tissue, sampled before any cancer treatment. CDR3 sequence (DNA): TGCGCCAGCAGGGGACAGGGGGCAGGTGGAAACACCATATATTTT. Translating it yields CASRGQGAGGNTIYF.